The next 20 T cell receptor beta chains were all read from a single sample in a study of T-cell reconstitution after alpha-beta-depleted transplantation in children. Using unique molecular identifiers, the investigators prepared the TCRbeta library. TCRdb reprocessed the PCR reads with MiXCR, giving one entry per CDR3 protein. Among around 450,000 distinct CDR3 sequences, under 20% were seen once, and the ten largest hold under 30%. Here the sequenced sample was PBMCs, mostly from graft donor cells, taken 360 days after TCRalphabeta/CD19-depleted stem cell transplant. These receptors were taken from a boy under three years old who had a stem cell transplant for Wiskott-Aldrich syndrome, so the T cells may come from the graft donor.

This clonotype was seen a few times. The chain carries TRBV24-1 and TRBJ2-3; D is ambiguous. This CDR3 contains 13 residues. The germline V gene encodes CDR1 KGHDR and CDR2 SFDVKD. Trimming cost V 6 bases and J 0 bases, with 6 bases left between them. CDR3 nucleotides: TGTGCCACCAGTACCTACAGCACAGATACGCAGTATTTT. Residues: CATSTYSTDTQYF.

This clonotype appeared a few times. The chain is built from TRBV15 and TRBJ2-3, with TRBD2 as a possible D gene (5 bases). The CDR3 consists of 13 residues. The V end lost 4 bases, the J end lost 1 base, and 6 bases lay between the germline ends. The germline CDR1 and CDR2 sequences are LNHNV and YYDKDF (reference sequence). The DNA for the CDR3 is TGTGCCACCAGCAAGAGGGGCACAGATACGCAGTATTTT. Translation gives CATSKRGTDTQYF.

This clonotype turned up a few times. The chain uses TRBV27 and TRBJ2-2; 10 bases align to TRBD2. The CDR3 length is 14 residues. V trimming: 6 bases; J trimming: 8 bases; junction bases outside the gene matches: 6. Germline CDR1 and CDR2: MNHEY and SMNVEV (reference sequence). In DNA form, the CDR3 reads TGTGCCAGCAGACCTAGCGGGAGAAGGGGGGAGCTGTTTTTT. Translated: CASRPSGRRGELFF.

This chain links TRBV2 with TRBJ2-1, with D possibly TRBD2 on 6 matching bases. There are 11 residues in the CDR3. Germline V CDR1 and CDR2: SNHLY, FYNNEI. The V gene lost 9 bases and the J gene lost 4 bases, with 7 bases spanning the gap. The DNA for the CDR3 is TGTGCCAGAGGGAGGTACAATGAGCAGTTCTTC. Translation gives CARGRYNEQFF. Full variable domain (missing parts from reference TRBV2 and TRBJ2-1): EPEVTQTPSHQVTQMGQEVILRCVPISNHLYFYWYRQILGQKVEFLVSFYNNEISEKSEIFDDQFSVERPDGSNFTLKIRSTKLEDSAMYFCARGRYNEQFFGPGTRLTVL.

V is TRBV4-2 and J is TRBJ2-7; 7 nucleotides align to TRBD2. After removal of 4 bases from V and 3 bases from J, the junction contained 30 bases not matched to a gene. Germline CDR1 is LGHNA and CDR2 is YNFKEQ. This CDR3 is 22 amino acids long. CDR3 sequence: CASSPGAGDLSRGWPFSYEQYF. In nucleotides, the CDR3 is TGTGCCAGCAGCCCTGGGGCGGGAGATCTCAGCCGGGGGTGGCCTTTCAGCTACGAGCAGTACTTC.

Ten or more counts support this clonotype. The V gene is TRBV24-1, the J gene TRBJ2-1; D might be TRBD1 (7 bases). This CDR3 is built from 15 residues. The germline V gene encodes CDR1 KGHDR and CDR2 SFDVKD. Trimming removed 4 bases from V and 7 bases from J, with 16 bases in between. The CDR3 region has the DNA TGTGCCACCAGTGACCGCTTGACAGGGACTAATGAGCAGTTCTTC. This gives the protein CATSDRLTGTNEQFF.

This clonotype has at least ten counts. The chain combines TRBV12-3 or TRBV12-4 with TRBJ2-2, with D perhaps TRBD1 (5 bases). Trimming took off 3 bases at V and 3 bases at J, with 14 bases between the two ends. The CDR3 is made up of 16 amino acids. CDR3 protein: CASSFGAGVYTGELFF. CDR3 coding DNA: TGTGCCAGCAGTTTTGGGGCAGGCGTTTACACCGGGGAGCTGTTTTTT.

This clonotype was counted between two and nine times. The V gene is TRBV5-1, the J gene TRBJ2-1; D is uncertain. Germline CDR1 is SGHRS and CDR2 is YFSETQ. V lost 4 bases and J 0 bases, leaving 11 bases between the germline ends. The CDR3 length is 15 residues. The CDR3 sequence is CASSRDSSSYNEQFF. Here the CDR3 DNA reads TGCGCCAGCAGCCGAGACTCGAGCTCCTACAATGAGCAGTTCTTC.

There are a few counts of this clonotype. V and J are TRBV11-2 and TRBJ2-7; unclear D gene. CDR3 length equals 14 residues. V was trimmed by 3 bases and J by 0 bases, leaving 9 bases between them. The germline CDR1 and CDR2 sequences are SGHAT and FQNNGV. CDR3 nucleotide sequence: TGTGCCAGCAGCTTTGACCCATTCTCCTACGAGCAGTACTTC. Residues: CASSFDPFSYEQYF.

This clonotype has just a few counts. V is TRBV12-3 or TRBV12-4 and J is TRBJ1-1, with a possible D match to TRBD1 (6 bases). The CDR3 is 13 amino acids. Trimming shortened V by 6 bases and J by 5 bases, and 13 bases separated the two germline ends. The CDR3 bases are TGTGCCAGCAGATTCGGAGGGGGAACTGAAGCTTTCTTT. Its protein product is CASRFGGGTEAFF.

The chain couples TRBV2 to TRBJ2-5; 10 nucleotides line up with TRBD1. The CDR3 covers 16 residues. V was clipped by 6 bases and J by 7 bases; unmatched bases: 14. Germline CDR1 is SNHLY and CDR2 is FYNNEI. The CDR3 region has the DNA TGTGCCAGCAGGGGACGTCCCGGGACAGGGGCGGGGACCCAGTACTTC. Its translation is CASRGRPGTGAGTQYF.

The sample holds many counts of this clonotype. The chain carries TRBV12-3 or TRBV12-4 and TRBJ2-1; 7 bases are shared with TRBD2. V lost 7 bases, J lost 2 bases, and 11 bases stayed unmatched. This CDR3 comprises 16 residues. The CDR3 bases are TGTGCCAGCACCCCCAGACCGGGACTACCCTACAATGAGCAGTTCTTC. It specifies CASTPRPGLPYNEQFF.

This clonotype was counted a few times. CDR3 in DNA: TGTGCCAGCAGTTCCAATCGGGTCCGTACTAGCGGGAAGAACGAGCAGTACTTC. This translates into CASSSNRVRTSGKNEQYF. The chain couples TRBV6-2 or TRBV6-3 to TRBJ2-7; 10 bases are shared with TRBD2. Germline CDR1 MNHEY, CDR2 SVGEGT. Trimming removed 4 bases from V and 5 bases from J; junction bases left unmatched: 17. The CDR3 contains 18 residues.

The V call is TRBV20-1, the J call TRBJ2-7, with 8 bases that match TRBD2. V shed 6 bases, J shed 4 bases, and the junction held 11 bases outside the gene matches. The CDR3 is 14 amino acids. The germline CDR1 and CDR2 sequences are DFQATT and SNEGSKA (reference sequence). The CDR3 region is CSAQRRASGYEQYF. For the CDR3, the DNA is TGCAGTGCCCAAAGGCGGGCTAGCGGGTACGAGCAGTACTTC.

This clonotype has at least ten counts. The chain carries TRBV3-1 and TRBJ2-1, with 13 positions matching TRBD2. The CDR3 runs 19 residues. Germline assignment: CDR1 LGHDT and CDR2 YNNKEL (reference sequence). J lost 0 bases, V lost 0 bases, and 5 bases had no gene match. The CDR3: CASSQELAGGISSYNEQFF. Here the CDR3 DNA reads TGTGCCAGCAGCCAAGAACTAGCGGGAGGGATAAGCTCCTACAATGAGCAGTTCTTC.

Many counts were recorded for this clonotype. The CDR3 loop reads CASSYAETQYF. In nucleotides, the CDR3 is TGTGCCAGCAGTTACGCCGAGACCCAGTACTTC. The chain links TRBV6-2 or TRBV6-3 to TRBJ2-5; D gene uncertain. Trimming shortened V by 2 bases and J by 5 bases, and 3 bases separated the two germline ends. The CDR3 is 11 amino acids. Germline V gene sequence: CDR1 MNHEY, CDR2 SVGEGT.

This clonotype was found a few times. The chain joins TRBV4-3 to TRBJ2-7, with a tentative D call TRBD1 (5 bases). There are 17 residues in the CDR3. The V gene's germline CDR1 is LGHNA and CDR2 YSLEER. V lost 0 bases to trimming and J lost 0 bases, with 15 bases between them. The CDR3 nucleotides read TGCGCCAGCAGCCAAGATCGTCAGGGCCAAACCTCCTACGAGCAGTACTTC. Protein sequence: CASSQDRQGQTSYEQYF.

In its sample, this clonotype was seen a few times. The chain has TRBV20-1 and TRBJ2-3; 11 bases line up with TRBD2. The CDR3 spans 14 residues. Germline CDR1 is DFQATT and CDR2 is SNEGSKA (reference sequence). V was clipped by 6 bases and J by 2 bases; unmatched bases: 4. CDR3 sequence: CSAPGLAATDTQYF. The CDR3 DNA is TGCAGTGCACCGGGACTAGCGGCCACAGATACGCAGTATTTT.

The chain joins TRBV20-1 to TRBJ1-5; 7 positions match TRBD1. The CDR3 spans 14 residues. V lost 5 bases and J lost 4; bases outside the gene matches: 8. CDR1 and CDR2 from the germline V gene are DFQATT and SNEGSKA (reference sequence). The CDR3 protein is CSAGSGQSNQPQHF. The CDR3 DNA reads as TGCAGTGCTGGGTCGGGACAGTCAAATCAGCCCCAGCATTTT.

The CDR3 protein is CASSADLQETQYF. The DNA for the CDR3 is TGTGCCAGCAGCGCGGACCTGCAAGAGACCCAGTACTTC. The J gene is TRBJ2-5, the V gene TRBV2, with D unresolved. V gave up 6 bases and J gave up 2 bases, with 10 bases separating them. Per the germline V gene, CDR1 is SNHLY and CDR2 is FYNNEI. The CDR3 length is 13 residues.